The rows below give T cell receptor beta chains drawn from one sample of a study of OX40 agonist ivuxolimab in advanced cancers. Using immunoSEQ multiplex PCR, the repertoire was profiled, and TCRdb retains in-frame clones only, with some absent. The table has roughly 24,000 clones, approximately 79% seen once. Here the sequenced sample was CD4+ or CD8+ T cells sorted from blood, taken in a trial of the OX40 agonist ivuxolimab. The receptors come from an adult with an advanced solid tumor such as melanoma, head and neck, liver or kidney cancer. Each CDR3 is given with its conserved first and last residue. Each record gives: J gene, V gene, D gene, CDR3 length, clone size, CDR3 protein, CDR3 DNA. A D gene is named only where the DNA matches it firmly. Part of the rows lack a size; the others show once, few, many or a class for expanded clones.

J: TRBJ2-7; V: TRBV4-1; D: TRBD2; length: 17; size: few; CDR3: CASSQLHGRGRANEQYF; DNA: TGCGCCAGCAGCCAGCTGCATGGGCGAGGGAGGGCGAACGAGCAGTACTTC
J: TRBJ1-2; V: TRBV27; D: NA; length: 14; size: NA; CDR3: CASSLEGPGYGYTF; DNA: TGTGCCAGCAGTTTAGAGGGGCCAGGCTATGGCTACACCTTC
J: TRBJ2-7; V: TRBV6-5; D: NA; length: 13; size: NA; CDR3: CASSEAPTSEQYF; DNA: TGTGCCAGCAGTGAAGCGCCGACATCCGAGCAGTACTTC
J: TRBJ2-3; V: TRBV6-5; D: NA; length: 13; size: NA; CDR3: CASSYGLGDTQYF; DNA: TGTGCCAGCAGTTACGGGCTGGGGGATACGCAGTATTTT
J: TRBJ2-1; V: TRBV4-1; D: NA; length: 14; size: NA; CDR3: CASSQGQEYNEQFF; DNA: TGCGCCAGCAGCCAAGGTCAGGAATACAATGAGCAGTTCTTC
J: TRBJ1-1; V: TRBV11-2; D: NA; length: 12; size: NA; CDR3: CASSSGLTEAFF; DNA: TGTGCCAGCAGCTCTGGGTTGACTGAAGCTTTCTTT
J: TRBJ1-4; V: TRBV9; D: TRBD1; length: 17; size: NA; CDR3: CASSVGTGSLANEKLFF; DNA: TGTGCCAGCAGCGTAGGGACAGGGAGTTTAGCTAATGAAAAACTGTTTTTT
J: TRBJ2-5; V: TRBV7-8; D: TRBD2; length: 15; size: NA; CDR3: CASSLGLAGGEEQYF; DNA: TGTGCCAGCAGCTTAGGGCTAGCGGGGGGGGAAGAGCAGTACTTC
J: TRBJ2-5; V: TRBV5-1; D: NA; length: 15; size: NA; CDR3: CASSLMPDYEKTQYF; DNA: TGCGCCAGCAGCTTAATGCCTGACTACGAGAAGACCCAGTACTTC
J: TRBJ2-3; V: TRBV11-2; D: NA; length: 14; size: once; CDR3: CASSLVARTDTQYF; DNA: TGTGCCAGCAGCTTAGTGGCCCGCACAGATACGCAGTATTTT
J: TRBJ2-1; V: TRBV4-3; D: NA; length: 15; size: few; CDR3: CASSLRDGHYNEQFF; DNA: TGCGCCAGCAGCCTCCGGGACGGACACTACAATGAGCAGTTCTTC
J: TRBJ2-1; V: TRBV7-9; D: NA; length: 12; size: NA; CDR3: CAGGPNDNEQFF; DNA: TGTGCGGGGGGCCCGAACGACAATGAGCAGTTCTTC
J: TRBJ1-1; V: TRBV2; D: TRBD1; length: 14; size: once; CDR3: CASNRQGMNTEAFF; DNA: TGTGCCAGCAACAGACAGGGAATGAACACTGAAGCTTTCTTT
J: TRBJ1-1; V: TRBV27; D: NA; length: 15; size: NA; CDR3: CASSLGGRSRTEAFF; DNA: TGTGCCAGCAGTTTGGGGGGCCGTTCGAGGACTGAAGCTTTCTTT
J: TRBJ2-5; V: TRBV9; D: NA; length: 14; size: once; CDR3: CASSVGQFTETQYF; DNA: TGTGCCAGCAGCGTAGGACAGTTTACTGAGACCCAGTACTTC
J: TRBJ2-3; V: TRBV21-1; D: NA; length: 13; size: once; CDR3: CAPLGNSTDTQYF; DNA: TGTGCCCCCCTCGGGAATAGCACAGATACGCAGTATTTT
J: TRBJ1-1; V: TRBV5-4; D: TRBD1; length: 15; size: NA; CDR3: CASSPWTGRNTEAFF; DNA: TGTGCCAGCAGCCCCTGGACAGGGAGGAACACTGAAGCTTTCTTT
J: TRBJ2-2; V: TRBV28; D: TRBD2; length: 15; size: NA; CDR3: CAADKREVNTGELFF; DNA: TGTGCCGCGGACAAGCGGGAGGTTAACACCGGGGAGCTGTTTTTT
J: TRBJ2-6; V: TRBV19; D: NA; length: 16; size: NA; CDR3: CASSILLSSGANVLTF; DNA: TGTGCCAGTAGTATCCTATTGAGCTCTGGGGCCAACGTCCTGACTTTC
J: TRBJ2-1; V: TRBV7-3; D: TRBD2; length: 16; size: NA; CDR3: CASSISSGGLYNEQFF; DNA: TGTGCCAGCAGCATTTCTAGCGGGGGGCTTTACAATGAGCAGTTCTTC
J: TRBJ2-1; V: TRBV19; D: TRBD2; length: 18; size: NA; CDR3: CASSIVRGKREGHNEQFF; DNA: TGTGCCAGTAGTATAGTGAGGGGGAAGCGGGAGGGCCACAATGAGCAGTTCTTC
J: TRBJ1-2; V: TRBV9; D: NA; length: 15; size: NA; CDR3: CASSVAMGGANGYTF; DNA: TGTGCCAGCAGCGTAGCTATGGGAGGGGCTAATGGCTACACCTTC
J: TRBJ2-2; V: TRBV11-2; D: TRBD1; length: 16; size: NA; CDR3: CASSFAGTANTGELFF; DNA: TGTGCCAGCAGCTTCGCCGGGACAGCGAACACCGGGGAGCTGTTTTTT
J: TRBJ1-1; V: TRBV7-8; D: NA; length: 12; size: NA; CDR3: CASSLMNTEAFF; DNA: TGTGCCAGCAGCCTTATGAACACTGAAGCTTTCTTT
J: TRBJ2-5; V: TRBV19; D: TRBD2; length: 19; size: NA; CDR3: CASSRRGLAGVSPKETQYF; DNA: TGTGCCAGTAGTCGCCGGGGGCTAGCGGGAGTATCTCCAAAAGAGACCCAGTACTTC
J: TRBJ2-2; V: TRBV2; D: TRBD2; length: 15; size: NA; CDR3: CASRPGTINTGELFF; DNA: TGTGCCAGCAGGCCCGGGACTATCAACACCGGGGAGCTGTTTTTT
J: TRBJ1-1; V: TRBV4-3; D: TRBD1; length: 15; size: NA; CDR3: CASSRRQGAWTEAFF; DNA: TGCGCCAGCAGCCGAAGACAGGGGGCGTGGACTGAAGCTTTCTTT
J: TRBJ2-1; V: TRBV7-9; D: NA; length: 16; size: NA; CDR3: CASSPRHGPFYNEQFF; DNA: TGTGCCAGCAGCCCGCGTCATGGACCCTTCTACAATGAGCAGTTCTTC
J: TRBJ1-2; V: TRBV5-4; D: TRBD1; length: 14; size: NA; CDR3: CASSWGQGAYGYTF; DNA: TGTGCCAGCAGCTGGGGACAGGGTGCCTATGGCTACACCTTC
J: TRBJ2-3; V: TRBV11-2; D: NA; length: 17; size: once; CDR3: CASSLDGRGRVTDTQYF; DNA: TGTGCCAGCAGCTTAGACGGTCGGGGTCGGGTCACAGATACGCAGTATTTT
J: TRBJ1-2; V: TRBV4-2; D: NA; length: 11; size: NA; CDR3: CATSAGHGYTF; DNA: TGTGCCACCTCGGCAGGCCATGGCTACACCTTC
J: TRBJ2-7; V: TRBV5-6; D: NA; length: 14; size: NA; CDR3: CASSYGTPTSEQYF; DNA: TGTGCCAGCAGCTACGGGACTCCTACTTCCGAGCAGTACTTC
J: TRBJ2-1; V: TRBV2; D: TRBD2; length: 17; size: once; CDR3: CASGTSGSTSSYNEQFF; DNA: TGTGCCAGCGGAACTAGCGGATCTACGAGCTCCTACAATGAGCAGTTCTTC
J: TRBJ2-5; V: TRBV13; D: NA; length: 14; size: NA; CDR3: CASSPGLFQETQYF; DNA: TGTGCCAGCAGCCCGGGACTTTTCCAAGAGACCCAGTACTTC
J: TRBJ2-1; V: TRBV6-5; D: NA; length: 12; size: NA; CDR3: CASSLGAGEQFF; DNA: TGTGCCAGCAGTTTAGGAGCGGGTGAGCAGTTCTTC
J: TRBJ2-7; V: TRBV5-4; D: TRBD1; length: 14; size: NA; CDR3: CASSAGTGGYEQYF; DNA: TGTGCCAGCAGCGCCGGGACAGGGGGCTACGAGCAGTACTTC
J: TRBJ2-7; V: TRBV7-8; D: NA; length: 14; size: once; CDR3: CASSLAALSYEQYF; DNA: TGTGCCAGCAGCTTAGCGGCCCTCAGCTACGAGCAGTACTTC
J: TRBJ2-1; V: TRBV27; D: NA; length: 15; size: few; CDR3: CASILTGSASNEQFF; DNA: TGTGCCAGCATCCTTACCGGGTCAGCTAGCAATGAGCAGTTCTTC
J: TRBJ2-4; V: TRBV9; D: NA; length: 17; size: NA; CDR3: CASSVEGNWVAKNIQYF; DNA: TGTGCCAGCAGCGTAGAAGGAAACTGGGTAGCCAAAAACATTCAGTACTTC
J: TRBJ2-7; V: TRBV7-9; D: NA; length: 14; size: NA; CDR3: CASSLFQGGYEQYF; DNA: TGTGCCAGCAGCTTATTCCAAGGAGGCTACGAGCAGTACTTC
J: TRBJ1-4; V: TRBV28; D: NA; length: 13; size: NA; CDR3: CASSFAGNEKLFF; DNA: TGTGCCAGCAGTTTTGCAGGGAATGAAAAACTGTTTTTT
J: TRBJ2-3; V: TRBV9; D: NA; length: 12; size: NA; CDR3: CASSSNKDTQYF; DNA: TGTGCCAGCAGCTCAAACAAGGATACGCAGTATTTT
J: TRBJ2-6; V: TRBV11-2; D: NA; length: 19; size: NA; CDR3: CASSLGVGQASSGANVLTF; DNA: TGTGCCAGCAGCTTAGGGGTAGGCCAGGCCTCCTCTGGGGCCAACGTCCTGACTTTC
J: TRBJ2-6; V: TRBV4-3; D: NA; length: 18; size: NA; CDR3: CASSQGPEGNSGANVLTF; DNA: TGCGCCAGCAGCCAAGGGCCTGAAGGGAACTCTGGGGCCAACGTCCTGACTTTC
J: TRBJ2-1; V: TRBV28; D: NA; length: 11; size: NA; CDR3: CASSRQNEQFF; DNA: TGTGCCAGCAGCCGACAGAATGAGCAGTTCTTC
J: TRBJ2-7; V: TRBV4-2; D: NA; length: 13; size: NA; CDR3: CASSQILGGEQYF; DNA: TGTGCCAGCAGCCAAATTTTAGGGGGCGAGCAGTACTTC
J: TRBJ1-2; V: TRBV21-1; D: NA; length: 12; size: NA; CDR3: CASSVAGSDYTF; DNA: TGTGCCAGCAGCGTGGCAGGGAGTGACTACACCTTC
J: TRBJ1-1; V: TRBV7-6; D: NA; length: 16; size: once; CDR3: CASSLGSYQGTTEAFF; DNA: TGTGCCAGCAGCTTAGGCTCCTACCAGGGGACCACTGAAGCTTTCTTT
J: TRBJ2-7; V: TRBV5-6; D: TRBD1; length: 18; size: few; CDR3: CASSLSGGGTGGSYEQYF; DNA: TGTGCCAGCAGCTTGTCGGGCGGCGGGACAGGGGGCTCCTACGAGCAGTACTTC
J: TRBJ2-5; V: TRBV11-3; D: NA; length: 13; size: NA; CDR3: CASSAGSQETQYF; DNA: TGTGCCAGCAGCGCCGGGAGCCAAGAGACCCAGTACTTC
J: TRBJ2-7; V: TRBV25-1; D: NA; length: 14; size: NA; CDR3: CASSELGLNYEQYF; DNA: TGTGCCAGCAGTGAACTTGGACTCAACTACGAGCAGTACTTC